A selection of T cell receptor beta chains follows, all from one sample in a study of T cell responses to AZD1222 COVID-19 vaccine. Here immunoSEQ multiplex PCR was the method, and the copy in TCRdb shows in-frame clones only, minus some. The repertoire consists of more than 250,000 clones, with approximately 93% occurring once and the leading ten covering around 0.58%. The sequenced sample was peripheral blood, obtained on day 0 of AZD1222 vaccination. All receptors derive from an adult in good health. Each CDR3 is given with its conserved first and last residue. A D gene is named only where the DNA matches it firmly. Rows may omit the clone size; those that give it use once, few, many or a size class.

abundance,j_gene,d_gene,v_gene,CDR3aa,CDR3nt
.,TRBJ1-1,TRBD1,TRBV9,CASSPGGHTEAFF,TGTGCCAGCAGCCCAGGGGGCCACACTGAAGCTTTCTTT
.,TRBJ1-2,TRBD1,TRBV9,CASRPGTGNGYTF,TGTGCCAGCAGACCCGGGACAGGGAACGGCTACACCTTC
.,TRBJ2-7,TRBD1,TRBV5-6,CASSSTGVGSYEQYF,TGTGCCAGCAGCTCGACAGGGGTGGGATCCTACGAGCAGTACTTC
once,TRBJ2-7,.,TRBV2,CASTEGPGQGTYEQYF,TGTGCCAGCACCGAAGGCCCGGGGCAGGGGACCTACGAGCAGTACTTC
.,TRBJ1-1,.,TRBV3-1/TRBV3-2,CASSQESREAFF,TGTGCCAGCAGCCAAGAGTCGCGTGAAGCTTTCTTT
.,TRBJ2-6,.,TRBV6-5,CASREPRSGANVLTF,TGTGCCAGCAGAGAGCCTCGCTCTGGGGCCAACGTCCTGACTTTC
.,TRBJ2-7,TRBD1,TRBV25-1,CASRGTGEWDEQYF,TGTGCCAGCAGGGGGACAGGTGAATGGGATGAGCAGTACTTC
.,TRBJ1-4,.,TRBV9,CASSSQGSSNEKLFF,TGTGCCAGCAGCTCCCAGGGGAGCTCTAATGAAAAACTGTTTTTT
.,TRBJ2-5,.,TRBV30,CAWSPNLRETQYF,TGTGCCTGGAGTCCCAACTTGAGGGAGACCCAGTACTTC
once,TRBJ2-2,TRBD1,TRBV6-6,CASSYFDRGPPGELFF,TGTGCCAGCAGTTACTTCGACAGGGGGCCCCCCGGGGAGCTGTTTTTT
.,TRBJ1-2,TRBD1,TRBV5-1,CASSLATGGYGYTF,TGCGCCAGCAGCTTGGCCACAGGGGGCTATGGCTACACCTTC
.,TRBJ1-6,TRBD1,TRBV27,CASQGGQYNSPLHF,TGTGCCAGCCAGGGGGGACAGTATAATTCACCCCTCCACTTT
.,TRBJ1-2,.,TRBV30,CASNVPFSYGYTF,TGTGCCTCCAATGTGCCCTTTAGCTATGGCTACACCTTC
once,TRBJ2-7,TRBD1,TRBV28,CASITRDRLYEQYF,TGTGCCAGCATTACCCGGGACAGGCTTTACGAGCAGTACTTC
.,TRBJ2-7,.,TRBV2,CASSVYGQTFSYEQYF,TGTGCCAGCAGTGTGTATGGGCAGACATTCTCCTACGAGCAGTACTTC
.,TRBJ1-3,.,TRBV11-2,CASSWGGGNTIYF,TGTGCCAGCAGCTGGGGGGGTGGAAACACCATATATTTT
once,TRBJ2-7,.,TRBV9,CASSVEWTRDSRQYF,TGTGCCAGCAGCGTAGAGTGGACAAGAGATTCCCGGCAGTACTTC
.,TRBJ1-1,.,TRBV5-1,CASSTASMNTEAFF,TGCGCCAGCAGCACGGCCAGCATGAACACTGAAGCTTTCTTT
.,TRBJ2-5,TRBD2,TRBV2,CASSGERGGETQYF,TGTGCCAGCAGTGGGGAGCGGGGAGGGGAGACCCAGTACTTC
.,TRBJ2-1,.,TRBV9,CASSTTASSYNEQFF,TGTGCCAGCAGTACCACCGCGAGCTCCTACAATGAGCAGTTCTTC
.,TRBJ1-4,.,TRBV5-4,CASSLAGRENEKLFF,TGTGCCAGCAGCTTGGCCGGCAGAGAAAATGAAAAACTGTTTTTT
.,TRBJ2-5,.,TRBV24-1,CATSDPTGTQETQYF,TGTGCCACCAGTGACCCCACCGGGACACAAGAGACCCAGTACTTC
.,TRBJ2-1,TRBD2,TRBV24-1,CATSEPGTSANNEQFF,TGTGCCACCAGTGAACCCGGGACTAGCGCGAACAATGAGCAGTTCTTC
.,TRBJ2-5,.,TRBV3-1/TRBV3-2,CASSPRDPGEETQYF,TGTGCCAGCAGCCCCCGGGACCCTGGGGAAGAGACCCAGTACTTC
.,TRBJ2-1,.,TRBV28,CASSSGPGGNEQFF,TGTGCCAGCAGTTCAGGACCCGGAGGCAATGAGCAGTTCTTC
once,TRBJ2-7,.,TRBV6-5,CASSYSVGSSYEQYF,TGTGCCAGCAGTTACTCGGTCGGCAGCTCCTACGAGCAGTACTTC
.,TRBJ2-7,.,TRBV9,CASSVGWGAYEQYF,TGTGCCAGCAGCGTAGGCTGGGGGGCCTACGAGCAGTACTTC
.,TRBJ2-3,TRBD2,TRBV28,CASSFPRGETSGRTDTQYF,TGTGCCAGCAGTTTCCCGCGCGGTGAGACTAGCGGGAGAACAGATACGCAGTATTTT
.,TRBJ1-5,.,TRBV6-2/TRBV6-3,CASSYPYQEPQHF,TGTGCCAGCAGTTACCCCTACCAGGAGCCCCAGCATTTT
once,TRBJ1-4,.,TRBV28,CASGSPSLVNEKLFF,TGTGCCAGCGGATCCCCCTCTTTAGTGAATGAAAAACTGTTTTTT
.,TRBJ1-2,TRBD1,TRBV27,CASSSIPGQGNYGYTF,TGTGCCAGCAGTTCCATACCGGGACAGGGCAACTATGGCTACACCTTC
.,TRBJ1-2,.,TRBV23-1,CASSQVNATGSYGYTF,TGCGCCAGCAGTCAGGTAAATGCGACAGGAAGCTATGGCTACACCTTC
.,TRBJ2-7,.,TRBV4-1,CASSQDRSRGGEQYF,TGCGCCAGCAGCCAAGATCGTAGCAGGGGGGGCGAGCAGTACTTC
.,TRBJ2-3,TRBD1,TRBV5-6,CASSRDRGTDTQYF,TGTGCCAGCAGCCGGGACAGGGGCACAGATACGCAGTATTTT
.,TRBJ2-2,.,TRBV2,CASSELGKNTGELFF,TGTGCCAGCAGTGAACTCGGCAAGAACACCGGGGAGCTGTTTTTT
.,TRBJ2-1,.,TRBV27,CASSLEGTLNEQFF,TGTGCCAGCAGTTTAGAGGGGACCCTCAATGAGCAGTTCTTC
.,TRBJ1-1,.,TRBV29-1,CSAHPLNTEAFF,TGCAGCGCCCACCCCCTGAACACTGAAGCTTTCTTT
.,TRBJ1-4,.,TRBV5-1,CASSLGRSEKLFF,TGCGCCAGCAGCTTGGGCAGGTCTGAAAAACTGTTTTTT
.,TRBJ2-7,TRBD2,TRBV11-2,CASSFGTSGSYEQYF,TGTGCCAGCAGCTTCGGGACTAGCGGGTCCTACGAGCAGTACTTC
.,TRBJ1-6,TRBD1,TRBV19,CASSVDRGSPLHF,TGTGCCAGTAGTGTCGACAGGGGGTCACCCCTCCACTTT
.,TRBJ1-2,TRBD1,TRBV28,CASRSGTGEKGYTF,TGTGCCAGCAGATCCGGGACAGGGGAGAAAGGCTACACCTTC
.,TRBJ2-2,.,TRBV30,CAWSKNTGELFF,TGTGCCTGGAGTAAGAACACCGGGGAGCTGTTTTTT
once,TRBJ2-7,TRBD1,TRBV28,CASRSPGTGRYEQYF,TGTGCCAGCAGGTCCCCCGGGACAGGACGGTACGAGCAGTACTTC
.,TRBJ1-4,.,TRBV28,CASGRGGGSTTNEKLFF,TGTGCCAGCGGTAGGGGAGGTGGGTCCACAACTAATGAAAAACTGTTTTTT
.,TRBJ2-7,.,TRBV19,CASSSPPGGLIYEQYF,TGTGCCAGTAGTAGCCCCCCCGGGGGACTTATCTACGAGCAGTACTTC
.,TRBJ2-7,TRBD2,TRBV4-1,CARGGRDEQYF,TGCGCCAGGGGAGGGCGGGACGAGCAGTACTTC
.,TRBJ2-3,TRBD2,TRBV4-3,CASSQDQAGRNADTQYF,TGCGCCAGCAGCCAAGATCAGGCCGGGAGGAACGCAGATACGCAGTATTTT
.,TRBJ2-7,TRBD2,TRBV10-2,CASGLAGYEQYF,TGCGCCAGCGGCCTAGCGGGCTACGAGCAGTACTTC
.,TRBJ2-1,.,TRBV28,CASSPSGSPLVF,TGTGCCAGCAGTCCCTCGGGGTCCCCCTTGGTCTTC
.,TRBJ1-4,.,TRBV7-2,CASSSRGFEKLFF,TGTGCCAGCAGCTCCAGGGGATTCGAAAAACTGTTTTTT
.,TRBJ2-6,.,TRBV4-2,CASSQERQSGANVLTF,TGTGCCAGCAGCCAAGAACGGCAGTCTGGGGCCAACGTCCTGACTTTC